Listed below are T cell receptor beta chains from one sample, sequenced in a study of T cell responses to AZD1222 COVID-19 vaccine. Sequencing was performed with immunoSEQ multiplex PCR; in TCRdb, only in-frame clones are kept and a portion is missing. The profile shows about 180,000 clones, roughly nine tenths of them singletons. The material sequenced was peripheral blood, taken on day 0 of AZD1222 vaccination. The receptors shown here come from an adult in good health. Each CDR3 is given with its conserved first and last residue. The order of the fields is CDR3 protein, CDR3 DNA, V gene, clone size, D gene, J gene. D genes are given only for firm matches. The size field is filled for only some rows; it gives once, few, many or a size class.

CDR3aa: CASSLGGQRNQPQHF
CDR3nt: TGCGCCAGCAGCTTGGGGGGACAGAGAAATCAGCCCCAGCATTTT
v_gene: TRBV5-1
abundance: NA
d_gene: TRBD1
j_gene: TRBJ1-5

CDR3aa: CASSLLTITGYGYTF
CDR3nt: TGTGCCAGCAGCTTGCTAACTATAACCGGTTATGGCTACACCTTC
v_gene: TRBV5-8
abundance: NA
d_gene: NA
j_gene: TRBJ1-2

CDR3aa: CASSPLVQETQYF
CDR3nt: TGTGCCAGCAGCCCACTAGTACAAGAGACCCAGTACTTC
v_gene: TRBV7-6
abundance: NA
d_gene: NA
j_gene: TRBJ2-5

CDR3aa: CASSRNGLDKNIQYF
CDR3nt: TGTGCCAGCAGTAGGAACGGTCTAGACAAAAACATTCAGTACTTC
v_gene: TRBV27
abundance: few
d_gene: NA
j_gene: TRBJ2-4

CDR3aa: CASSPAGGYNTEAFF
CDR3nt: TGTGCCAGCAGCCCCGCCGGTGGATACAACACTGAAGCTTTCTTT
v_gene: TRBV7-9
abundance: NA
d_gene: NA
j_gene: TRBJ1-1

CDR3aa: CASSPDRASGNTIYF
CDR3nt: TGTGCCAGCAGCCCTGACAGGGCGTCTGGAAACACCATATATTTT
v_gene: TRBV4-2
abundance: NA
d_gene: TRBD1
j_gene: TRBJ1-3

CDR3aa: CASSVDPTRSTLTITEAFF
CDR3nt: TGTGCCAGCAGCGTAGATCCAACGCGTTCCACCCTCACGATCACTGAAGCTTTCTTT
v_gene: TRBV9
abundance: NA
d_gene: NA
j_gene: TRBJ1-1

CDR3aa: CASSYGGRGGNEQFF
CDR3nt: TGTGCCAGCAGTTATGGAGGGCGGGGAGGCAATGAGCAGTTCTTC
v_gene: TRBV6-5
abundance: few
d_gene: NA
j_gene: TRBJ2-1

CDR3aa: CASSESSNQPQHF
CDR3nt: TGTGCCAGCAGTGAAAGTAGCAATCAGCCCCAGCATTTT
v_gene: TRBV6-1
abundance: NA
d_gene: NA
j_gene: TRBJ1-5

CDR3aa: CASSEGQVELGYEQYF
CDR3nt: TGTGCCAGCAGTGAAGGACAGGTCGAACTGGGGTACGAGCAGTACTTC
v_gene: TRBV6-1
abundance: NA
d_gene: NA
j_gene: TRBJ2-7

CDR3aa: CASSLGTGDLGGYTF
CDR3nt: TGTGCCAGCTCACTCGGGACAGGGGACCTCGGTGGCTACACCTTC
v_gene: TRBV18
abundance: once
d_gene: TRBD1
j_gene: TRBJ1-2

CDR3aa: CASSLIAGGVYGYTF
CDR3nt: TGTGCCAGCAGTTTAATTGCAGGGGGCGTGTATGGCTACACCTTC
v_gene: TRBV27
abundance: NA
d_gene: TRBD1
j_gene: TRBJ1-2

CDR3aa: CASSGTGARISNQPQHF
CDR3nt: TGTGCCAGTAGTGGTACAGGGGCACGTATAAGCAATCAGCCCCAGCATTTT
v_gene: TRBV19
abundance: NA
d_gene: TRBD1
j_gene: TRBJ1-5

CDR3aa: CASSNFGGNYGYTF
CDR3nt: TGTGCCAGTAGTAACTTTGGAGGCAACTATGGCTACACCTTC
v_gene: TRBV19
abundance: NA
d_gene: NA
j_gene: TRBJ1-2

CDR3aa: CASSPPGTRWKAFF
CDR3nt: TGTGCCAGCAGTCCCCCGGGGACACGGTGGAAAGCTTTCTTT
v_gene: TRBV28
abundance: NA
d_gene: NA
j_gene: TRBJ1-1

CDR3aa: CASSLGQSYEQYF
CDR3nt: TGTGCCAGCAGTTTAGGACAGTCCTACGAGCAGTACTTC
v_gene: TRBV28
abundance: NA
d_gene: NA
j_gene: TRBJ2-7

CDR3aa: CASTGTGGSNQPQHF
CDR3nt: TGTGCCAGCACCGGGACAGGGGGCAGCAATCAGCCCCAGCATTTT
v_gene: TRBV7-2
abundance: NA
d_gene: TRBD1
j_gene: TRBJ1-5

CDR3aa: CASSLYRAADTQYF
CDR3nt: TGTGCCAGCAGTCTATACAGGGCTGCAGATACGCAGTATTTT
v_gene: TRBV6-5
abundance: NA
d_gene: NA
j_gene: TRBJ2-3

CDR3aa: CASSQESGGLFYEQYF
CDR3nt: TGCGCCAGCAGCCAAGAGTCTGGGGGACTTTTTTACGAGCAGTACTTC
v_gene: TRBV4-3
abundance: NA
d_gene: NA
j_gene: TRBJ2-7